The sequence of this T cell receptor beta chain was determined in a study of cytomegalovirus exposure and HLA in healthy donors. Between the trimmed V and J ends, which lost 2 bases and 9 bases, there was a span of 12 bases. From germline, CDR1 is SGHRS and CDR2 YFSETQ. The CDR3 loop spans 13 amino acids. With 60 Vbeta and 13 Jbeta primers, the PCR was carried out. Libraries were prepared by immunoSEQ multiplex PCR; TCRdb keeps only in-frame clonotypes and omits some of them. The repertoire holds about 120,000 clones, more than 65% seen once, with about 3.9% in the top ten. Sequenced sample: PBMCs. This receptor was identified in a human donor in good health. V and J are TRBV5-1 and TRBJ2-1; D may be TRBD2 (6 bases). CDR3: CASSFFGEVEQFF. Written as DNA, the CDR3 is TGCGCCAGCAGCTTTTTCGGGGAGGTTGAGCAGTTCTTC.